The rows below give T cell receptor beta chains drawn from one sample of a study of shared clonotypes between healthy human individuals. Profiling relied on immunoSEQ multiplex PCR, and the TCRdb table lists in-frame clones only, not all of them. The data show about 300,000 clones, around two thirds seen once. Material: memory CD4+ T cells sorted from blood. Source of these receptors: a man aged 25 to 45 in good health. Both conserved end residues are part of each CDR3. The D gene is left open where the match is weak. Expanded clones are given a class, and other clones once, few, many or no size at all.

once,TRBJ1-1,TRBD1,TRBV25-1,CASSEVTGSGRNTEAFF,TGTGCCAGCAGTGAAGTGACAGGGAGTGGGCGGAACACTGAAGCTTTCTTT
.,TRBJ2-7,.,TRBV11-2,CASSLDRGSYEQYF,TGTGCCAGCAGCTTAGATCGGGGCAGCTACGAGCAGTACTTC
.,TRBJ2-1,TRBD1,TRBV6-5,CASSRQGTYNEQFF,TGTGCCAGCAGCCGACAGGGAACCTACAATGAGCAGTTCTTC
.,TRBJ1-1,TRBD1,TRBV19,CASSRQGRLRNTEAFF,TGTGCCAGTAGCAGACAGGGACGACTTAGGAACACTGAAGCTTTCTTT
.,TRBJ2-6,.,TRBV18,CASSPAFASGANVLTF,TGTGCCAGCTCACCAGCCTTCGCCTCTGGGGCCAACGTCCTGACTTTC
.,TRBJ1-1,TRBD1,TRBV4-3,CASSPGQVRGTEAFF,TGCGCCAGCAGCCCAGGACAGGTCCGTGGCACTGAAGCTTTCTTT
.,TRBJ2-3,TRBD2,TRBV30,CAWRPAGSTDTQYF,TGTGCCTGGCGGCCAGCGGGGAGCACAGATACGCAGTATTTT
.,TRBJ2-1,.,TRBV29-1,CSDGGINEQFF,TGCAGCGACGGAGGGATCAATGAGCAGTTCTTC
.,TRBJ2-1,.,TRBV5-1,CASSPGPGQYNEQFF,TGCGCCAGCAGCCCCGGCCCTGGACAGTACAATGAGCAGTTCTTC
.,TRBJ2-7,.,TRBV29-1,CSVAEGAYEQYF,TGCAGCGTTGCGGAGGGGGCCTACGAGCAGTACTTC
.,TRBJ1-2,.,TRBV5-1,CASRTSLNGYTF,TGCGCCAGCAGGACTTCGCTCAATGGCTACACCTTC
.,TRBJ2-3,TRBD2,TRBV5-1,CASRTSAITDTQYF,TGCGCCAGCCGCACTAGCGCCATCACAGATACGCAGTATTTT
.,TRBJ2-3,TRBD2,TRBV11-3,CASSFTSGATDTQYF,TGTGCCAGCAGCTTTACTAGCGGTGCCACAGATACGCAGTATTTT
.,TRBJ2-2,.,TRBV19,CASSIQVNTGELFF,TGTGCCAGTAGTATTCAAGTAAACACCGGGGAGCTGTTTTTT
once,TRBJ2-1,TRBD1,TRBV4-3,CASSLFQGANEQFF,TGCGCCAGCAGCCTATTTCAGGGGGCCAATGAGCAGTTCTTC
.,TRBJ2-7,.,TRBV7-9,CASSITDYEQYF,TGTGCCAGCAGCATAACAGACTACGAGCAGTACTTC
.,TRBJ2-1,.,TRBV5-1,CASSLSTTNEQFF,TGCGCCAGCAGCTTGTCGACCACCAATGAGCAGTTCTTC
.,TRBJ2-7,.,TRBV11-2,CASSYPTGSLSEQYF,TGTGCCAGCAGCTACCCGACAGGCTCCCTTTCGGAGCAGTACTTC
.,TRBJ2-7,.,TRBV6-1,CASRPAPPGYEQYF,TGTGCCAGCAGACCCGCGCCCCCCGGGTACGAGCAGTACTTC
.,TRBJ2-7,TRBD2,TRBV15,CATSRGTSGVYEQYF,TGTGCCACCAGCAGAGGGACTAGCGGGGTCTACGAGCAGTACTTC
few,TRBJ2-5,.,TRBV7-2,CASSFNGYQETQYF,TGTGCCAGCAGCTTTAATGGGTACCAAGAGACCCAGTACTTC
.,TRBJ2-1,TRBD2,TRBV18,CASSPGLAGLNEQFF,TGTGCCAGCTCCCCCGGACTAGCGGGACTCAATGAGCAGTTCTTC
few,TRBJ2-7,TRBD1,TRBV27,CASSSLGTGKSYEQYF,TGTGCCAGCAGTAGTCTTGGGACAGGGAAGAGCTACGAGCAGTACTTC
.,TRBJ1-2,.,TRBV9,CASLGPQRGGNYGYTF,TGTGCCAGCTTAGGCCCACAGAGAGGGGGTAACTATGGCTACACCTTC
.,TRBJ1-1,.,TRBV29-1,CSVERGVTYEAFF,TGCAGCGTTGAAAGGGGGGTTACATACGAAGCTTTCTTT
.,TRBJ1-5,TRBD1,TRBV9,CASSGTGDSNQPQHF,TGTGCCAGCAGCGGGACAGGGGATAGCAATCAGCCCCAGCATTTT
once,TRBJ1-1,.,TRBV5-1,CASSRLGTTEAFF,TGCGCCAGCAGCCGCCTCGGGACCACTGAAGCTTTCTTT
.,TRBJ2-1,TRBD2,TRBV2,CASRDLPGLAGGFNEQFF,TGTGCCAGCAGAGATCTCCCGGGACTAGCGGGAGGGTTCAATGAGCAGTTCTTC
.,TRBJ2-7,TRBD2,TRBV5-4,CASSTGGISYEQYF,TGTGCCAGCAGCACGGGAGGGATTTCCTACGAGCAGTACTTC
.,TRBJ2-7,TRBD2,TRBV6-1,CASKGLAVSEQYF,TGTGCCAGCAAAGGACTAGCGGTCTCCGAGCAGTACTTC
.,TRBJ1-4,.,TRBV6-1,CARGGPTNEKLFF,TGTGCCAGGGGGGGACCAACTAATGAAAAACTGTTTTTT
.,TRBJ2-4,TRBD2,TRBV5-1,CASSFGLAGDIQYF,TGCGCCAGCAGCTTTGGACTAGCGGGCGACATTCAGTACTTC
.,TRBJ2-1,TRBD2,TRBV6-5,CASRRGSLEQFF,TGTGCCAGCAGGCGGGGGTCTCTCGAGCAGTTCTTC
few,TRBJ2-1,TRBD2,TRBV19,CASSHTLAGEGYNEQFF,TGTGCCAGTAGTCATACTTTAGCGGGAGAGGGTTACAATGAGCAGTTCTTC
.,TRBJ2-3,.,TRBV4-1,CASRGWSLADTQYF,TGCGCCAGCAGGGGCTGGAGTCTAGCAGATACGCAGTATTTT
.,TRBJ1-1,.,TRBV5-1,CASSTHQGNEAFF,TGCGCCAGCAGCACCCACCAGGGAAATGAAGCTTTCTTT
.,TRBJ1-5,.,TRBV7-2,CASSFRVGSNQPQHF,TGTGCCAGCAGCTTCCGGGTGGGGAGCAATCAGCCCCAGCATTTT
.,TRBJ1-4,.,TRBV5-8,CASTILVLGEKLFF,TGTGCCAGCACAATCCTAGTATTGGGTGAAAAACTGTTTTTT
.,TRBJ1-1,.,TRBV18,CASSPDTMGLNAEAFF,TGTGCCAGCTCACCGGACACAATGGGACTAAACGCTGAAGCTTTCTTT
.,TRBJ1-2,.,TRBV11-2,CASSSIRGVGANYGYTF,TGTGCCAGCAGCTCCATAAGGGGGGTGGGAGCTAACTATGGCTACACCTTC
.,TRBJ2-2,.,TRBV6-5,CASRGANTGELFF,TGTGCCAGCAGAGGTGCGAACACCGGGGAGCTGTTTTTT
.,TRBJ2-1,TRBD2,TRBV11-3,CASSLVGGSGHNEQFF,TGTGCCAGCAGCTTAGTAGGCGGGAGTGGGCACAATGAGCAGTTCTTC
.,TRBJ2-7,.,TRBV5-1,CASSLAVGPHEQYF,TGCGCCAGCAGCTTGGCCGTCGGACCTCACGAGCAGTACTTC
many,TRBJ2-7,.,TRBV11-2,CASSLLGGHEQYF,TGTGCCAGCAGCTTACTCGGGGGTCACGAGCAGTACTTC
once,TRBJ2-2,.,TRBV5-1,CASSLAAENTGELFF,TGCGCCAGCAGCTTGGCCGCAGAGAACACCGGGGAGCTGTTTTTT
.,TRBJ1-1,.,TRBV14,CASSQSGFTEAFF,TGTGCCAGCAGCCAATCAGGGTTTACTGAAGCTTTCTTT
.,TRBJ1-1,.,TRBV2,CASSGGSWNTEAFF,TGTGCCAGCAGCGGGGGTTCTTGGAACACTGAAGCTTTCTTT